The subject of this entry is one T cell receptor (beta chain). Its antigen is not identified. An end of the junction differs from the germline gene, which may be a read error. This sample stems from a study of shared clonotypes between healthy human individuals. Broader study findings: Estimated richness was generally greater in naive than memory subsets.

Germline V gives CDR1 SGHTA, CDR2 FQGTGA. This CDR3 is built from 13 residues. Every one of the donors was a Caucasian adult that lived in Nashville, Tennessee. CD45RA-negative memory and CD45RA+ naive subsets were split from the CD4+ cells. Only in-frame clones appear in the TCRdb table, and some are missing; sequencing was by immunoSEQ multiplex PCR. The sample has about 2.3 million clones; about nine tenths are singletons. The specimen sequenced was naive CD4+ T cells from PBMCs. As for subset: CD45RA+ positively selected. The sequence was collected from a man younger than 35 in good health. Some clones in this sample may be carry-over from other donors' samples. The rearrangement joins TRBV7-3 to TRBJ1-3, with a weak D call TRBD1 (5 bases). Here the CDR3 reads CASSPNSGTPPFF. Written as DNA, the CDR3 is TGTGCCAGCAGCCCGAACTCCGGGACCCCGCCCTTTTTT.